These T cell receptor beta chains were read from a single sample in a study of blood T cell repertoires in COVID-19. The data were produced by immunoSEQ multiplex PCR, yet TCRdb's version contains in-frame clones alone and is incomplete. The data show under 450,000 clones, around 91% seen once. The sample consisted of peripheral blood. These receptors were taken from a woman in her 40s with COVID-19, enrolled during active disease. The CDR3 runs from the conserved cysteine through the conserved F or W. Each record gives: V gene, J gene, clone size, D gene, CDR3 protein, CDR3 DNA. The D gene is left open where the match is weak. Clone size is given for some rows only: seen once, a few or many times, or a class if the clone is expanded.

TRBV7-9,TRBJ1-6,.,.,CASSLAEGSPLHF,TGTGCCAGCAGCTTAGCGGAGGGGTCACCCCTCCACTTT
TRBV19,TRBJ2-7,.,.,CASSREVGSYEQYF,TGTGCCAGTAGTAGGGAGGTTGGCTCCTACGAGCAGTACTTC
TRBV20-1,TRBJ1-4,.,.,CSASLRNEKLFF,TGCAGTGCTAGTCTGCGGAATGAAAAACTGTTTTTT
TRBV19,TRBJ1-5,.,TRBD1,CASSRDRGEQPQHF,TGTGCCAGTAGTCGGGACAGGGGGGAACAGCCCCAGCATTTT
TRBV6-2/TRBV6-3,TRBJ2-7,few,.,CASSYVGLSSYEQYF,TGTGCCAGCAGTTACGTGGGCTTGAGCTCCTACGAGCAGTACTTC
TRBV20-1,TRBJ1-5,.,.,CSASYRGNQPQHF,TGCAGTGCTAGTTACAGGGGCAATCAGCCCCAGCATTTT
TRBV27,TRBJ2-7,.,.,CASSLSWGDEQYF,TGTGCCAGCAGTTTATCGTGGGGGGACGAGCAGTACTTC
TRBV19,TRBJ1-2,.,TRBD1,CASGNRGRRGGYTF,TGTGCCAGTGGGAACAGGGGGCGCAGAGGAGGCTACACCTTC
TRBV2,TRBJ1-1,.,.,CASSEGAGEAFF,TGTGCCAGCAGTGAAGGCGCAGGGGAAGCTTTCTTT
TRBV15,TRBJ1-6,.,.,CATRQYGSYNSPLHF,TGTGCCACCAGACAGTACGGCTCCTATAATTCACCCCTCCACTTT
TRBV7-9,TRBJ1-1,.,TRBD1,CASSDHRDRGPRDTEAFF,TGTGCCAGCAGCGACCATCGGGACAGGGGGCCTCGCGACACTGAAGCTTTCTTT
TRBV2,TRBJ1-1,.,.,CASSLGGRTEAFF,TGTGCCAGCAGTCTCGGGGGTAGGACTGAAGCTTTCTTT
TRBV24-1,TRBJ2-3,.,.,CATSDYGRPDTQYF,TGTGCCACCAGTGATTACGGGAGACCAGATACGCAGTATTTT
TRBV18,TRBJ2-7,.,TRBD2,CASSLLGTTKYEQYF,TGTGCCAGCTCACTACTCGGGACTACCAAATACGAGCAGTACTTC
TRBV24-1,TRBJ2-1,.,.,CATSDAYTGYNEQFF,TGTGCCACCAGTGATGCTTATACGGGCTACAATGAGCAGTTCTTC
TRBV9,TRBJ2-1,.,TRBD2,CASSVDSGGVGEQFF,TGTGCCAGCAGCGTAGACAGCGGGGGAGTGGGTGAGCAGTTCTTC
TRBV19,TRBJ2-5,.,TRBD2,CASRLAAEETQYF,TGTGCCAGTCGACTAGCGGCTGAGGAAACCCAGTACTTC
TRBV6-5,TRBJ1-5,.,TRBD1,CASSPGTGHNQPQHF,TGTGCCAGCAGCCCCGGGACAGGTCACAATCAGCCCCAGCATTTT
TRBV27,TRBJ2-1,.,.,CASSLQGISYNEQFF,TGTGCCAGCAGTCTCCAGGGGATTTCGTACAATGAGCAGTTCTTC
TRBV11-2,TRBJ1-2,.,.,CASSLDQGTDGYTF,TGTGCCAGCAGCTTAGATCAGGGAACTGATGGCTACACCTTC
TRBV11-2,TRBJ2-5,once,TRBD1,CASSPWTGAGTQYF,TGTGCCAGCAGCCCGTGGACAGGGGCCGGGACCCAGTACTTC
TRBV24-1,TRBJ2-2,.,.,CATSDAVANTGELFF,TGTGCCACCAGTGATGCAGTCGCGAACACCGGGGAGCTGTTTTTT
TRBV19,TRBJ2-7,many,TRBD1,CATLPGQGASYEQYF,TGTGCCACGTTGCCGGGACAGGGGGCATCTTACGAGCAGTACTTC
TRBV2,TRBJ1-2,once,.,CASSVNRDYGYTF,TGTGCCAGCAGTGTCAACAGGGACTATGGCTACACCTTC
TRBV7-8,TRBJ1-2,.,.,CASSFPGQDGYTF,TGTGCCAGCAGCTTCCCGGGACAAGATGGCTACACCTTC
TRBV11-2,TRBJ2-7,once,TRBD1,CASSLVQGATYEQYF,TGTGCCAGCAGCTTAGTACAGGGGGCTACGTACGAGCAGTACTTC
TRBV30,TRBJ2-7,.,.,CAWTTGQGTRPYEQYF,TGTGCCTGGACCACTGGGCAGGGGACACGTCCCTACGAGCAGTACTTC
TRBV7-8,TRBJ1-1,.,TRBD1,CASSHPNRTGLMNTEAFF,TGTGCCAGCAGCCATCCTAATCGGACAGGTTTAATGAACACTGAAGCTTTCTTT
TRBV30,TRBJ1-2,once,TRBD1,CAWRQGADGYTF,TGTGCCTGGAGGCAGGGGGCGGATGGCTACACCTTC
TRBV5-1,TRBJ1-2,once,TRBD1,CASSLAMGQGNYGYTF,TGCGCCAGCAGCTTGGCTATGGGACAGGGTAACTATGGCTACACCTTC
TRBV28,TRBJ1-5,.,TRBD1,CASSQGGLAQHF,TGTGCCAGCAGTCAGGGGGGTTTAGCCCAGCATTTT
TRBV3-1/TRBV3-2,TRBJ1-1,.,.,CASSQTTGTEAFF,TGTGCCAGCAGCCAAACGACAGGTACTGAAGCTTTCTTT
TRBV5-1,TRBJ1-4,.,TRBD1,CASSGGQGGRWEKLFF,TGCGCCAGCAGCGGCGGACAGGGGGGTCGTTGGGAAAAACTGTTTTTT
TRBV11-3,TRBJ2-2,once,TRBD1,CASSSHRDRANTGELFF,TGTGCCAGCAGCTCACACCGGGACAGAGCGAACACCGGGGAGCTGTTTTTT
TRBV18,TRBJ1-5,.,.,CASSPGGRNQPQHF,TGTGCCAGCTCACCAGGCGGTCGCAATCAGCCCCAGCATTTT
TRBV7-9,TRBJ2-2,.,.,CASSLGGTGELFF,TGTGCCAGCAGCTTGGGGGGAACCGGGGAGCTGTTTTTT
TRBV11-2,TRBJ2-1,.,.,CASSLRVPVREVSHEQFF,TGTGCCAGCAGCTTACGGGTCCCTGTCAGGGAAGTCTCGCATGAGCAGTTCTTC
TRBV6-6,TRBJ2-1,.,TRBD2,CASSGAGEYNEQFF,TGTGCCAGCAGTGGGGCGGGGGAGTACAATGAGCAGTTCTTC
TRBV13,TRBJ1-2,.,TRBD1,CASSLAAGGGGYTF,TGTGCCAGCAGCTTGGCTGCAGGGGGTGGAGGCTACACCTTC
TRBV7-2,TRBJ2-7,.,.,CASSITGARSYEQYF,TGTGCCAGCAGCATCACGGGAGCACGCTCCTACGAGCAGTACTTC
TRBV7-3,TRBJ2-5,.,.,CASSRGIQETQYF,TGTGCCAGCAGCCGGGGGATCCAAGAGACCCAGTACTTC
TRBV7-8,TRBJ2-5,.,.,CASSPYEGGAKTQYF,TGTGCCAGCAGCCCCTATGAGGGGGGGGCGAAGACCCAGTACTTC
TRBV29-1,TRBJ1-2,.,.,CSVVRGYGYTF,TGCAGCGTTGTTCGGGGATATGGCTACACCTTC
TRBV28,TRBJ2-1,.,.,CASSLIHYNEQFF,TGTGCCAGCAGTTTAATACACTACAATGAGCAGTTCTTC
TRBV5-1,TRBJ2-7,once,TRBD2,CASSSSGGQSYEQYF,TGCGCCAGCAGCTCTAGCGGGGGTCAATCCTACGAGCAGTACTTC